The 11 T cell receptor beta chains given below trace back to one sample, sequenced in a study of T cell repertoires in cytomegalovirus infection. In TCRdb, the reads were re-called with MiXCR into one record per CDR3 protein. The table lists 210,000 or so distinct CDR3 sequences, roughly 6.5% of them singletons. The sequenced material came from PBMCs. These receptors all stem from a human donor in good health (CMV status not recorded). Some clones in this sample may be carry-over from other donors' samples.

This clonotype was observed many times. The rearrangement links TRBV15 to TRBJ2-2; TRBD1 matches at 9 bases. The CDR3 is 16 residues long. The J segment lost 5 bases and the V segment lost 1 base, leaving 5 bases of the junction unmatched. Germline CDR1 LNHNV, CDR2 YYDKDF (reference sequence). The CDR3 DNA follows: TGTGCCACCAGCAGAGTGGAGACAGGGGGGACCGGGGAGCTGTTTTTT. Protein sequence: CATSRVETGGTGELFF.

This clonotype was observed at least ten times. The chain couples TRBV7-9 to TRBJ2-2, with 9 bases fitting TRBD1. Germline V gene sequence: CDR1 SEHNR, CDR2 FQNEAQ (reference sequence). J lost 0 bases, V lost 3 bases, and 5 bases had no gene match. This CDR3 has 17 amino acids. This chain's CDR3 is CASSFTRDRANTGELFF. For the CDR3, the DNA is TGTGCCAGCAGCTTTACCCGGGACAGGGCGAACACCGGGGAGCTGTTTTTT.

In its sample, this clonotype was seen many times. The V gene is TRBV10-3, the J gene TRBJ2-6; possible D gene TRBD1, 6 bases. V was clipped by 4 bases and J by 2 bases, with 15 bases between them. The CDR3 runs to 17 residues. Germline CDR1 is ENHRY and CDR2 is SYGVKD. In DNA form, the CDR3 reads TGTGCCATCAGTGGGACAGCCTCTCTAACTGGGGCCAACGTCCTGACTTTC. Residues: CAISGTASLTGANVLTF.

This chain joins TRBV27 and TRBJ2-3; D is uncertain. The CDR3 totals 13 residues. Germline assignment: CDR1 MNHEY and CDR2 SMNVEV (reference sequence). V lost 10 bases to trimming and J lost 0 bases, with 11 bases between them. CDR3 protein: CATTTSSTDTQYF. CDR3 nucleotide sequence: TGTGCCACCACAACCTCCAGCACAGATACGCAGTATTTT.

The table lists this clonotype with many counts. The chain is built from TRBV7-2 and TRBJ2-5; weak D call: TRBD1 (7 bases). V was shortened by 5 bases and J by 5 bases, with 21 bases between the two germline ends. In germline, CDR1 is SGHTA, CDR2 FQGNSA. This CDR3 contains 16 residues. The CDR3 region has the DNA TGTGCCAGCAGCCCGTACAGGGGACTCGCGGGGGAGACCCAGTACTTC. Amino acid sequence: CASSPYRGLAGETQYF. The full variable domain, with the rest looked up from reference TRBV7-2 and TRBJ2-5, is GAGVSQSPSNKVTEKGKDVELRCDPISGHTALYWYRQSLGQGLEFLIYFQGNSAPDKSGLPSDRFSAERTGGSVSTLTIQRTQQEDSAVYLCASSPYRGLAGETQYFGPGTRLLVL.

This clonotype was recorded at least ten times. V is TRBV19 and J is TRBJ1-3, with D unclear. Trimming cost V 5 bases and J 4 bases, with 15 bases left between them. This CDR3 comprises 15 residues. The V gene's germline CDR1 is LNHDA and CDR2 SQIVND (reference sequence). The CDR3 region has the DNA TGTGCCAGTAGTCCCAGACCGCGGAAGGGAAACACCATATATTTT. The encoded protein is CASSPRPRKGNTIYF.

Ten or more counts support this clonotype. The chain combines TRBV12-3 or TRBV12-4 with TRBJ2-2, with 15 nucleotides matching TRBD2. The CDR3 spans 17 residues. Germline trimming cut 6 bases from V and 6 bases from J; bases unmatched to any gene: 8. In DNA, the CDR3 is TGTGCCAGCAGCCCGTGGACTAGCGGGGGGGCGTCCGGGGAGCTGTTTTTT. Translating it yields CASSPWTSGGASGELFF.

This clonotype came up many times. CDR3 protein: CASSLDPSASYEQYF. Written as DNA, the CDR3 is TGTGCCAGCAGCTTAGACCCAAGTGCCTCCTACGAGCAGTACTTC. This rearrangement joins TRBV7-2 to TRBJ2-7; D gene uncertain. The CDR3 is made up of 15 amino acids. Looked up from germline, CDR1 is SGHTA and CDR2 is FQGNSA. V lost 1 base and J lost 0, with 10 bases in between.

At least ten counts were recorded for this clonotype. This chain joins TRBV29-1 and TRBJ2-1; 12 positions agree with TRBD1. V lost 7 bases, J lost 5 bases, and 12 bases stayed unmatched. The germline V gene has CDR1 SQVTM and CDR2 ANQGSEA. This CDR3 comprises 16 residues. The CDR3, as DNA: TGCAGCGCTACAGCAGCCGGGACAGGGGGCCACAATGAGCAGTTCTTC. As protein: CSATAAGTGGHNEQFF.

This clonotype was picked up many times. The rearrangement uses TRBV7-2 and TRBJ2-2; 10 bases line up with TRBD1. Germline V CDR1 and CDR2: SGHTA, FQGNSA. Trimming removed 6 bases from V and 7 bases from J; junction bases left unmatched: 8. This CDR3 has 15 residues. This chain's CDR3 is CASRSGTGAIGELFF. The DNA for the CDR3 is TGTGCCAGCAGGTCCGGGACAGGGGCGATCGGGGAGCTGTTTTTT.

This clonotype was seen many times. The V call is TRBV7-9, the J call TRBJ1-2; tentatively, D is TRBD1 (5 bases). The CDR3 extends over 13 amino acids. Deletions cut 6 bases from V and 6 bases from J, with 14 bases between. Looked up from germline, CDR1 is SEHNR and CDR2 is FQNEAQ (reference sequence). The chain's CDR3 is CASRLPPDNGYTF. In nucleotides, the CDR3 is TGTGCCAGCAGACTTCCACCGGACAATGGCTACACCTTC.